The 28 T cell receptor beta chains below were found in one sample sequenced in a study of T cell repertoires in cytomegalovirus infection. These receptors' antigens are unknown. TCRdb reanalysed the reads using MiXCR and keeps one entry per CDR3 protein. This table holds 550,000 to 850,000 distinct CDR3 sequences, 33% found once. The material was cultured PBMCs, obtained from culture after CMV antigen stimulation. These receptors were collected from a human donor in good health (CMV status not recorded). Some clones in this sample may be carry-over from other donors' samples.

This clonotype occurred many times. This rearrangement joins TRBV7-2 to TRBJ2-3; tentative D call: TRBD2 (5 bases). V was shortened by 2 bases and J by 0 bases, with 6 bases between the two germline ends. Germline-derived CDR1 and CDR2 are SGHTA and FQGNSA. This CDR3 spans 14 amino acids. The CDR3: CASSLTRSTDTQYF. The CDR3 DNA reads TGTGCCAGCAGCTTAACTAGGAGCACAGATACGCAGTATTTT.

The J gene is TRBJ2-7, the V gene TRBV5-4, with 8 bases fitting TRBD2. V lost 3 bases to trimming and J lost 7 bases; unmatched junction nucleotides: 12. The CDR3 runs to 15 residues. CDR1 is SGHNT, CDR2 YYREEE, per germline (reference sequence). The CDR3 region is CASSSSTVAGYEQYF. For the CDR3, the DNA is TGTGCCAGCAGCTCGTCCACAGTAGCGGGGTATGAGCAGTACTTC.

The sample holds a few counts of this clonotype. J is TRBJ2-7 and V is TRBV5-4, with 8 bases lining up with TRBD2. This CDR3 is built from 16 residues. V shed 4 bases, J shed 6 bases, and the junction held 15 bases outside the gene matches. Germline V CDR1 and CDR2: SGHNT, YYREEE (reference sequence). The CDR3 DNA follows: TGTGCCAGCAGCAGCGAGACGGGGGGGGCGGGACGCGAGCAGTACTTC. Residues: CASSSETGGAGREQYF.

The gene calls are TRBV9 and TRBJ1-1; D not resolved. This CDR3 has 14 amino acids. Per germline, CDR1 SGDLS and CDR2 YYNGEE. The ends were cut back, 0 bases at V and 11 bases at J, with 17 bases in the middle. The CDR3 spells CASSVGGGSVWAFF. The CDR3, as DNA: TGTGCCAGCAGCGTAGGGGGAGGGTCGGTTTGGGCTTTCTTT.

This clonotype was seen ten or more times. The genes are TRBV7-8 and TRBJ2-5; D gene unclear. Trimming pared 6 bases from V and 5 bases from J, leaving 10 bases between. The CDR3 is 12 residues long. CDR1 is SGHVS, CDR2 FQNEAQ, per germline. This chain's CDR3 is CASSLQRETQYF. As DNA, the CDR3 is TGTGCCAGCAGTCTCCAGAGGGAGACCCAGTACTTC.

Written as DNA, the CDR3 is TGTGCCAGCAACCAGGCAGGGACTCAGCCCCAGCATTTT. It is translated as CASNQAGTQPQHF. V and J are TRBV6-2 or TRBV6-3 and TRBJ1-5; D possibly corresponds to TRBD1 (5 bases). The V end was cut by 7 bases, the J end by 6 bases, with 13 bases between. Germline CDR1 reads MNHEY; CDR2 reads SVGEGT. This CDR3 region has 13 residues.

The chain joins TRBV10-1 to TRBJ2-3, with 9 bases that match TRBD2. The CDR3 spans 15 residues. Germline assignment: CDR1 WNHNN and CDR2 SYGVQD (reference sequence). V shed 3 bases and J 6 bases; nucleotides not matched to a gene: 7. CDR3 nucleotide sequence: TGCGCCAGCAGTGACAATCTAGCGGGACTGGATACGCAGTATTTT. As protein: CASSDNLAGLDTQYF.

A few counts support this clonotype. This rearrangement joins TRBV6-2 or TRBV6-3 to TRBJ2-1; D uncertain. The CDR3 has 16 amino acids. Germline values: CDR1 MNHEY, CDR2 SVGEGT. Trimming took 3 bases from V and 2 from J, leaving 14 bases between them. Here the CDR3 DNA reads TGTGCCAGCAGTTATGGGCCAACCCCTCCCTACAATGAGCAGTTCTTC. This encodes CASSYGPTPPYNEQFF.

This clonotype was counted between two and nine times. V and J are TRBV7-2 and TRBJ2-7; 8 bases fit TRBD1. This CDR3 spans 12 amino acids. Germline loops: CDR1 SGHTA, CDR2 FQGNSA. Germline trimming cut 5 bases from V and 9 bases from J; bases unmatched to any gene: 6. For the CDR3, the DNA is TGTGCCAGCAGCCCGGACAGGGATGGGCAGTACTTC. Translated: CASSPDRDGQYF.

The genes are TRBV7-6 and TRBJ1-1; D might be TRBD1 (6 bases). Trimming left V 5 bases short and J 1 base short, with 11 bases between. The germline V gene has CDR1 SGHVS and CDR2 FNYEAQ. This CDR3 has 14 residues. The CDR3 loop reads CASSQWTANTEAFF. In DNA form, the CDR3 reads TGTGCCAGCAGCCAATGGACAGCGAACACTGAAGCTTTCTTT.

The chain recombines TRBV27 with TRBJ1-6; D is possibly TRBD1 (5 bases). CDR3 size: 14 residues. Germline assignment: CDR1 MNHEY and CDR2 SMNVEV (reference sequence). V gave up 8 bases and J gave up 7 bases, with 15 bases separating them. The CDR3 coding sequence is TGTGCCAGCTCCGTCGACAGAGGAAATTCACCCCTCCACTTT. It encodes CASSVDRGNSPLHF.

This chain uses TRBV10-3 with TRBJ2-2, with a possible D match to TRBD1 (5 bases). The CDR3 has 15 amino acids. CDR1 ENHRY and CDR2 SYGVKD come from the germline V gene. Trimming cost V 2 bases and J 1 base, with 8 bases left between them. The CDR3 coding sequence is TGTGCCATCAGTGAGGTCAGGGAGAACACCGGGGAGCTGTTTTTT. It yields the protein CAISEVRENTGELFF.

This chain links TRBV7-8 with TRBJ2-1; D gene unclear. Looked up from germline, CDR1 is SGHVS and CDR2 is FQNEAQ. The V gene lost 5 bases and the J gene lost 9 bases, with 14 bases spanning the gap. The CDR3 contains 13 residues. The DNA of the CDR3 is TGTGCCAGCAGCCCCAACCCGGCCTCTGAGCAGTTCTTC. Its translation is CASSPNPASEQFF.

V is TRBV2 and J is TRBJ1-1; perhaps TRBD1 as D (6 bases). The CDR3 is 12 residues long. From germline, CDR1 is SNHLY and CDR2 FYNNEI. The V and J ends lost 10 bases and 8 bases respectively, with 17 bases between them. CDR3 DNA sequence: TGTGCCACTCGGATACAGGGCCCCGAAGCTTTCTTT. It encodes CATRIQGPEAFF.

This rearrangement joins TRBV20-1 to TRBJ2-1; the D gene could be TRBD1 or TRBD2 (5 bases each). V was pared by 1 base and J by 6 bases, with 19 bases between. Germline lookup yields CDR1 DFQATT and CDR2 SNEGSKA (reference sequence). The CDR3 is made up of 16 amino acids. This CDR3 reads CSARAALLTRGNEQFF. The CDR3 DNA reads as TGCAGTGCTAGAGCGGCCTTACTGACGAGGGGCAATGAGCAGTTCTTC.

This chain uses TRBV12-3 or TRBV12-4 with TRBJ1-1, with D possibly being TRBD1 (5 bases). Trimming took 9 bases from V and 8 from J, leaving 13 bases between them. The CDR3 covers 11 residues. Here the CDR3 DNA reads TGTGCCAGGAGATCAGGGAACGAAGCTTTCTTT. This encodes CARRSGNEAFF.

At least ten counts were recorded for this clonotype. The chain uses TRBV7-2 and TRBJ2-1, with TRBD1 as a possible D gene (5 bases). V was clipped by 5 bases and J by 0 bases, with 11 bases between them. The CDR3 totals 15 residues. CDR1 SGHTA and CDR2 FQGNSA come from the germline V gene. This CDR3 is CASSPDRNSYNEQFF. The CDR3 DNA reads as TGTGCCAGCAGCCCCGACAGAAACTCCTACAATGAGCAGTTCTTC.

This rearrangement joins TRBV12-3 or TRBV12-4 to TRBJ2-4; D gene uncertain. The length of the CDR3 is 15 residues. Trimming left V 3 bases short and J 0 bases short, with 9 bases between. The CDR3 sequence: CASSFRQLAKNIQYF. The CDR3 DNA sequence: TGTGCCAGCAGTTTCCGCCAACTAGCCAAAAACATTCAGTACTTC.

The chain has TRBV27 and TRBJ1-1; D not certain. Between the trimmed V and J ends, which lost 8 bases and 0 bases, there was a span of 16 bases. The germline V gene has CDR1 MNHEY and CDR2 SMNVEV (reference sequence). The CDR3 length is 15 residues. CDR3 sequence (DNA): TGTGCCAGCCTTCGACAAGGGTTGTTGAACACTGAAGCTTTCTTT. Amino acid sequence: CASLRQGLLNTEAFF.

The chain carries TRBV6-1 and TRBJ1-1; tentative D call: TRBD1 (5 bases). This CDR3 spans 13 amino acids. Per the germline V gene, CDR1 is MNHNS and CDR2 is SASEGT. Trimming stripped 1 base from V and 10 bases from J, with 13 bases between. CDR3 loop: CASSEGGGVVAFF. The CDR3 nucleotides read TGTGCCAGCAGTGAAGGGGGAGGGGTTGTAGCTTTCTTT.

CDR3 region: CASSPRGYGTTNYGYTF. The CDR3 bases are TGTGCCAGCTCACCACGGGGGTACGGAACTACTAACTATGGCTACACCTTC. J is TRBJ1-2 and V is TRBV18; TRBD1 is a possible D gene (5 bases). The CDR3 sequence is 17 residues long. CDR1 and CDR2 (germline): KGHSH, LQKENI. V was clipped by 1 base and J by 0 bases, with 15 bases between them. The full variable domain, completed using reference TRBV18 and TRBJ1-2, is NAGVMQNPRHLVRRRGQEARLRCSPMKGHSHVYWYRQLPEEGLKFMVYLQKENIIDESGMPKERFSAEFPKEGPSILRIQQVVRGDSAAYFCASSPRGYGTTNYGYTFGSGTRLTVV.

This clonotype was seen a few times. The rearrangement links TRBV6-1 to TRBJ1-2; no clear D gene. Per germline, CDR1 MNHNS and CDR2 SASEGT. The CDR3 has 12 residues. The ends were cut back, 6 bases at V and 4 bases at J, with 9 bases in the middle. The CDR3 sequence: CASRSGSYGYTF. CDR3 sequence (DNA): TGTGCCAGCAGAAGCGGTTCCTATGGCTACACCTTC.

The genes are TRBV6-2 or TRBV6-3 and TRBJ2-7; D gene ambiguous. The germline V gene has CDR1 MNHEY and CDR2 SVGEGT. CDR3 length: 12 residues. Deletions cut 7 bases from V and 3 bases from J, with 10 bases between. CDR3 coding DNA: TGTGCCAGCACCCCGGACGGCTACGAGCAGTACTTC. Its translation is CASTPDGYEQYF.

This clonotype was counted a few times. The DNA for the CDR3 is TGTGCCAGCAGTTACCCTGCGGAAATCTCTGGAAACACCATATATTTT. Protein: CASSYPAEISGNTIYF. The gene calls are TRBV6-6 and TRBJ1-3; no firm D call. The CDR3 runs 16 residues. Germline V gene data show CDR1 as MNHNY and CDR2 as SVGAGI (reference sequence). V was clipped by 2 bases and J by 0 bases, with 11 bases between them.

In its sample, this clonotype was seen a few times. CDR3 sequence reads: CASSPWGSPLHF. In DNA form, the CDR3 reads TGTGCCAGCAGTCCATGGGGTTCACCCCTCCACTTT. The rearrangement uses TRBV12-3 or TRBV12-4 and TRBJ1-6; unclear D gene. Trimming shortened V by 5 bases and J by 9 bases, and 8 bases separated the two germline ends. The CDR3 sequence is 12 residues long.

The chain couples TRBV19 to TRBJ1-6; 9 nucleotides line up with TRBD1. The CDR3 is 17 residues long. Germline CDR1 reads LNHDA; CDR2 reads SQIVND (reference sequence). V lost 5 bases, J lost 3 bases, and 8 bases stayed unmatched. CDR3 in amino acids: CASSRPGQGFYNSPLHF. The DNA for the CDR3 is TGTGCCAGTAGTCGTCCGGGACAGGGATTCTATAATTCACCCCTCCACTTT.

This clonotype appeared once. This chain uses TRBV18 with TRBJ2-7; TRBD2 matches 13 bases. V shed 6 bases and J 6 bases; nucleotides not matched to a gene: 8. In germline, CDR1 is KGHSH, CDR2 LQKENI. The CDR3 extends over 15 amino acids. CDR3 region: CASSPTSGRDFEQYF. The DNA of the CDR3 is TGTGCCAGCTCGCCTACTAGCGGGAGGGATTTCGAGCAGTACTTC.

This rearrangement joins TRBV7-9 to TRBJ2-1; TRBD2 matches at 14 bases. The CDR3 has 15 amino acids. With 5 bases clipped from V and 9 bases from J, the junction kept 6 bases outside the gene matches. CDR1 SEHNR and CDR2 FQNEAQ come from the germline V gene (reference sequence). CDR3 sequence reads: CASSQMTSGRGEQFF. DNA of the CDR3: TGTGCCAGCAGCCAAATGACTAGCGGGAGGGGTGAGCAGTTCTTC.